One sample yielded the 21 T cell receptor beta chains listed below, sequenced in a study of patients and donors after allogeneic stem cell transplantation. TCRdb called the RT-PCR reads again in MiXCR, with one record for every CDR3 protein. The sample yields approximately 160,000 distinct CDR3 sequences, roughly 30% seen once. Sequencing input: blood, either unsorted or a sorted T cell fraction (not recorded which). Receptors were obtained from a human donor who was either an allogeneic HSCT recipient or a stem cell or donor lymphocyte infusion donor (not recorded which). It is not recorded whose cells these are; they may come from a transplant donor.

This clonotype was counted only a few times. The chain has TRBV2 and TRBJ2-5; TRBD2 agrees at 13 bases. V lost 8 bases and J lost 5; bases outside the gene matches: 11. CDR1 is SNHLY and CDR2 is FYNNEI in the germline V gene. CDR3 length equals 16 residues. CDR3 nucleotide sequence: TGTGCCAGCGGCCTGGGACTAGCGGGACGGGGCGAGACCCAGTACTTC. Translated: CASGLGLAGRGETQYF.

This chain joins TRBV6-2 or TRBV6-3 and TRBJ2-7, with D perhaps TRBD2 (5 bases). The V end lost 8 bases, the J end lost 3 bases, and 17 bases lay between the germline ends. The germline gives CDR1 MNHEY, CDR2 SVGEGT. The CDR3 is 14 residues long. CDR3 DNA sequence: TGTGCCAGCTCCCGGACTTTTCGTGTCTACGAGCAGTACTTC. Translation gives CASSRTFRVYEQYF.

In this sample, this clonotype turned up a few times. The chain joins TRBV15 to TRBJ1-4; 7 bases are shared with TRBD1. CDR3 size: 15 residues. The germline V gene encodes CDR1 LNHNV and CDR2 YYDKDF (reference sequence). Trimming removed 4 bases from V and 7 bases from J; junction bases left unmatched: 9. CDR3 coding DNA: TGTGCCACCAGCAAACGACAGGGAGGGACTGAAAAACTGTTTTTT. This encodes CATSKRQGGTEKLFF.

This clonotype was counted a few times. V is TRBV28 and J is TRBJ1-5, with D maybe TRBD1 (5 bases). Trimming took off 7 bases at V and 2 bases at J, with 21 bases between the two ends. The CDR3 is 17 amino acids. Germline V CDR1 and CDR2: MDHEN, SYDVKM. CDR3 amino acids: CASTPWLRDEGNQPQHF. CDR3 DNA: TGTGCCAGCACCCCGTGGCTCCGGGACGAGGGCAATCAGCCCCAGCATTTT.

The chain couples TRBV9 to TRBJ2-1; D not resolved. Germline V gene sequence: CDR1 SGDLS, CDR2 YYNGEE. This CDR3 region has 12 residues. V lost 1 base and J lost 9, with 8 bases in between. The CDR3 nucleotides are TGTGCCAGCAGCGTACTACGAGGTGAGCAGTTCTTC. Its translation is CASSVLRGEQFF.

The chain uses TRBV5-5 and TRBJ1-1; a possible D gene is TRBD1 (6 bases). Trimming shortened V by 5 bases and J by 1 base, and 9 bases separated the two germline ends. CDR1 and CDR2 from the germline V gene are SGHKS and YYEKEE (reference sequence). The CDR3 loop spans 13 amino acids. CDR3 nucleotides: TGTGCCAGCAGATGGACAGCGAACACTGAAGCTTTCTTT. Encoded protein: CASRWTANTEAFF.

This clonotype turned up a few times. The chain employs TRBV6-5 and TRBJ1-1; possibly TRBD1 for D (6 bases). The CDR3 has 15 residues. The V gene lost 2 bases and the J gene lost 11 bases, with 21 bases spanning the gap. CDR1 is MNHEY, CDR2 SVGAGI, per germline. The CDR3 nucleotides read TGTGCCAGCAGTTACGCCGGGACAAAAAGGGGTATGGCTTTCTTT. Amino acids: CASSYAGTKRGMAFF.

This clonotype has a handful of counts. This chain connects TRBV20-1 to TRBJ2-3; 7 bases agree with TRBD2. The CDR3 is 14 amino acids. J gave up 4 bases and V 3 bases, and 7 bases lay outside the gene matches. The germline V gene encodes CDR1 DFQATT and CDR2 SNEGSKA (reference sequence). CDR3: CSARDTGLADTQYF. The CDR3 coding sequence is TGCAGTGCTAGGGACACCGGACTAGCAGATACGCAGTATTTT.

The chain employs TRBV5-1 and TRBJ2-2; D ambiguous. The V gene's germline CDR1 is SGHRS and CDR2 YFSETQ. The CDR3 contains 14 residues. V lost 0 bases, J lost 1 base, and 4 bases lay in between. CDR3 sequence (DNA): TGCGCCAGCAGCTTGGAAAGGAACACCGGGGAGCTGTTTTTT. Translating it yields CASSLERNTGELFF.

CDR3 protein: CASSVTGTSVYNEQFF. The CDR3 DNA follows: TGTGCCAGCAGTGTCACCGGGACTAGCGTTTACAATGAGCAGTTCTTC. This sequence joins TRBV28 and TRBJ2-1, with 10 bases fitting TRBD2. Per the germline V gene, CDR1 is MDHEN and CDR2 is SYDVKM. V shed 5 bases, J shed 4 bases, and the junction held 8 bases outside the gene matches. The CDR3 covers 16 residues.

The chain recombines TRBV24-1 with TRBJ2-3, with 7 bases identical to TRBD2. V lost 6 bases and J lost 5; bases outside the gene matches: 4. CDR1 and CDR2 from the germline V gene are KGHDR and SFDVKD. The CDR3 contains 13 residues. CDR3 amino acids: CATSRLAEDTQYF. CDR3 coding DNA: TGTGCCACCAGTAGACTAGCCGAAGATACGCAGTATTTT.

V and J are TRBV15 and TRBJ2-4; 8 bases fit TRBD1. Germline loops: CDR1 LNHNV, CDR2 YYDKDF (reference sequence). The V and J ends lost 3 bases and 1 base, in that order; junction bases with no gene match: 8. The CDR3 contains 17 residues. The CDR3 DNA sequence: TGTGCCACCAGCAGTTCAGGGGGCCAGTCTGCCAAAAACATTCAGTACTTC. It yields the protein CATSSSGGQSAKNIQYF.

In its sample, this clonotype was seen a few times. Its ends do not fully match the called genes, so a read error is possible. The chain links TRBV5-6 to TRBJ2-7; 8 nucleotides agree with TRBD1. CDR1 is SGHDT and CDR2 is YYEEEE in the germline V gene. CDR3 length: 12 amino acids. As DNA, the CDR3 is TGTGCCAGCAGCCTATCCACCGGGACAGGAGCCTTC. It yields the protein CASSLSTGTGAF.

This clonotype has at least ten counts. The chain joins TRBV25-1 to TRBJ1-2, with TRBD1 identical over 9 bases. This CDR3 has 13 amino acids. Germline lookup yields CDR1 MGHDK and CDR2 SYGVNS. After removal of 4 bases from V and 5 bases from J, the junction contained 2 bases not matched to a gene. CDR3 sequence: CASSAGTGYGYTF. Here the CDR3 DNA reads TGTGCCAGCAGTGCCGGGACAGGGTATGGCTACACCTTC.

The rearrangement links TRBV12-3 or TRBV12-4 to TRBJ2-1; D may be TRBD1 (5 bases). Trimming removed 7 bases from V and 8 bases from J, with 21 bases in between. The length of the CDR3 is 15 residues. CDR3 bases: TGTGCCAGCATTACAGGACCTTCGCCCAGGGATGAGCAGTTCTTC. It translates to CASITGPSPRDEQFF.

In this sample, this clonotype turned up many times. This chain uses TRBV4-2 with TRBJ1-4, with 9 bases matching TRBD1. The CDR3 has 16 residues. Germline-derived CDR1 and CDR2 are LGHNA and YNFKEQ. J was trimmed by 3 bases and V by 4 bases; bases with no gene match: 6. This CDR3 is CASSPRDRAPNEKLFF. The CDR3 region has the DNA TGTGCCAGCAGCCCAAGGGACAGGGCACCTAATGAAAAACTGTTTTTT.

The chain combines TRBV12-3 or TRBV12-4 with TRBJ2-1; tentatively, D is TRBD2 (6 bases). V lost 0 bases and J lost 1, with 10 bases in between. This CDR3 is 16 amino acids long. CDR3: CASSLAEGGSYNEQFF. Written as DNA, the CDR3 is TGTGCCAGCAGTTTAGCGGAGGGAGGATCCTACAATGAGCAGTTCTTC.

The chain couples TRBV25-1 to TRBJ2-3; 14 bases agree with TRBD2. CDR1 is MGHDK, CDR2 SYGVNS, per germline. CDR3 length: 17 residues. With V trimmed by 4 bases and J by 6 bases, 9 bases remained unmatched. The CDR3 region has the DNA TGTGCCAGCAGTGCCTCGGGACTAGCGGGAGTTGGGGATACGCAGTATTTT. Translating gives CASSASGLAGVGDTQYF.

This clonotype was detected only a few times. The chain is built from TRBV25-1 and TRBJ2-7, with TRBD1 matching 7 bases. Germline assignment: CDR1 MGHDK and CDR2 SYGVNS. Trimming took 3 bases from V and 0 from J; bases not matched to a gene: 2. There are 14 residues in the CDR3. CDR3 in amino acids: CASSDWDSSYEQYF. The CDR3 DNA sequence: TGTGCCAGCAGTGACTGGGACAGCTCCTACGAGCAGTACTTC.

This clonotype appeared a few times. The genes are TRBV3-1 and TRBJ1-1, with 10 bases fitting TRBD1. With V trimmed by 3 bases and J by 6 bases, 4 bases remained unmatched. The CDR3 loop spans 14 amino acids. Germline-derived CDR1 and CDR2 are LGHDT and YNNKEL (reference sequence). The chain's CDR3 is CASSHYGQGAEAFF. The CDR3 region has the DNA TGTGCCAGCAGCCACTACGGACAGGGGGCTGAAGCTTTCTTT.

V and J are TRBV4-1 and TRBJ2-2; 8 nucleotides align to TRBD1. The CDR3 runs to 17 residues. J was trimmed by 6 bases and V by 0 bases; bases with no gene match: 9. CDR1 MGHRA and CDR2 YSYEKL come from the germline V gene. The chain's CDR3 is CASSQDGTGQWPGELFF. The CDR3 region has the DNA TGCGCCAGCAGCCAAGACGGGACAGGACAGTGGCCCGGGGAGCTGTTTTTT.